A selection of T cell receptor beta chains follows, all from one sample in a study of monozygotic twins with inflammatory bowel disease. Reanalyzing the 5' RACE reads, TCRdb keeps one entry per CDR3 protein, without DNA. The data include approximately 160,000 distinct CDR3 sequences; the top ten clones carry approximately 3%. Material for sequencing was blood. The receptors derive from a human donor with ulcerative colitis or Crohn's disease, or a healthy co-twin of an affected twin (not recorded which). Both conserved end residues are part of each CDR3.

J: TRBJ2-1
length: 16
V: TRBV5-4
CDR3: CASTPRGAGGYNEQFF

J: TRBJ2-7
length: 15
V: TRBV11-2
CDR3: CASTDGASESYEQYF

J: TRBJ2-1
length: 12
V: TRBV7-2
CDR3: CASSPPSDEQFF

J: TRBJ2-2
length: 12
V: TRBV10-3
CDR3: CAISVVTGELFF

J: TRBJ2-1
length: 11
V: TRBV6-6
CDR3: CASSYGDEQFF

J: TRBJ2-7
length: 14
V: TRBV11-2
CDR3: CASSTARGVHEQYF

J: TRBJ2-3
length: 15
V: TRBV7-2
CDR3: CASSLGVGGTDTQYF

J: TRBJ1-1
length: 16
V: TRBV3-1
CDR3: CASSQSGVIIGAEAFF

J: TRBJ2-3
length: 14
V: TRBV20-1
CDR3: CSARAGGHMDTQYF

J: TRBJ2-7
length: 15
V: TRBV5-5
CDR3: CASSPSLAGSYEQYF

J: TRBJ2-7
length: 13
V: TRBV5-1
CDR3: CASSETGTHEQYF

J: TRBJ2-4
length: 15
V: TRBV11-2
CDR3: CASSTGTPLANIQYF

J: TRBJ2-3
length: 14
V: TRBV20-1
CDR3: CSATLAGSTDTQYF

J: TRBJ2-1
length: 14
V: TRBV20-1
CDR3: CSARGLGIYNEQFF

J: TRBJ2-6
length: 19
V: TRBV18
CDR3: CASSPLRLAGNSGANVLTF

J: TRBJ2-2
length: 16
V: TRBV7-6
CDR3: CASLNLVGVGTGELFF

J: TRBJ2-2
length: 15
V: TRBV6-5
CDR3: CASTPGLSNTGELFF

J: TRBJ1-5
length: 15
V: TRBV7-2
CDR3: CASSLTGQYNQPQHF

J: TRBJ2-5
length: 14
V: TRBV5-1
CDR3: CASRERLTVETQYF

J: TRBJ2-1
length: 15
V: TRBV28
CDR3: CATMPRDRVVDEQFF

J: TRBJ2-1
length: 14
V: TRBV18
CDR3: CASSPPRTSGEQFF

J: TRBJ2-3
length: 13
V: TRBV27
CDR3: CASSLSSTDTQYF

J: TRBJ2-4
length: 14
V: TRBV19
CDR3: CATLGGQGTDIQYF

J: TRBJ2-5
length: 13
V: TRBV9
CDR3: CASSVAGGETQYF

J: TRBJ2-5
length: 14
V: TRBV5-5
CDR3: CASSLLSLQETQYF

J: TRBJ2-4
length: 15
V: TRBV20-1
CDR3: CSARDWSGAKNIQYF

J: TRBJ2-3
length: 13
V: TRBV6-2/TRBV6-3
CDR3: CASSRPTTDTQYF

J: TRBJ2-1
length: 13
V: TRBV7-2
CDR3: CASSPGTYNEQFF

J: TRBJ2-2
length: 14
V: TRBV5-1
CDR3: CASSLDPGIGELFF

J: TRBJ2-3
length: 13
V: TRBV15
CDR3: CATRGQGTDTQYF

J: TRBJ1-6
length: 12
V: TRBV30
CDR3: CAWSAVRTPLHF

J: TRBJ2-1
length: 18
V: TRBV14
CDR3: CASSRHLNRDRGRGEQFF

J: TRBJ2-1
length: 16
V: TRBV11-2
CDR3: CASSFGGESSYNEQFF

J: TRBJ1-1
length: 17
V: TRBV20-1
CDR3: CSAREAMWAQGSTEAFF

J: TRBJ2-7
length: 15
V: TRBV28
CDR3: CASSNSGRRTYEQYF

J: TRBJ1-2
length: 13
V: TRBV30
CDR3: CAWSVTRNYGYTF

J: TRBJ1-1
length: 13
V: TRBV29-1
CDR3: CSDFLTGDTEAFF

J: TRBJ2-1
length: 15
V: TRBV7-3
CDR3: CASSSGGSSYNEQFF

J: TRBJ2-1
length: 15
V: TRBV12-3/TRBV12-4
CDR3: CASSLQAGAYNEQFF

J: TRBJ2-4
length: 12
V: TRBV20-1
CDR3: CSARTSGNIQYF

J: TRBJ1-5
length: 14
V: TRBV12-3/TRBV12-4
CDR3: CASLAGARAQPQHF